Listed here are 19 T cell receptor beta chains from one sample, sequenced in a study of shared clonotypes between healthy human individuals. Assay: immunoSEQ multiplex PCR; the TCRdb copy retains only in-frame clones and omits some. The table records over 2 million clones, 80% to 95% of them present only once. The material sequenced was naive CD4+ T cells from PBMCs. The subset here: CD45RA+ positively selected. Source of these receptors: a young man in good health. Some clones in this sample may be carry-over from other donors' samples.

The rearrangement uses TRBV27 and TRBJ2-7; no definite D call. Germline V gives CDR1 MNHEY, CDR2 SMNVEV (reference sequence). The CDR3 covers 14 residues. Trimming removed 4 bases from V and 0 bases from J, with 10 bases in between. This CDR3 is CASSSRSSSYEQYF. The CDR3, as DNA: TGTGCCAGCAGTTCACGCTCCAGCTCCTACGAGCAGTACTTC.

In its sample, this clone was seen once. The chain carries TRBV7-2 and TRBJ1-5, with 7 bases aligning to TRBD1. Germline V gene lookup returns CDR1 SGHTA and CDR2 FQGNSA. CDR3 length: 14 residues. After removal of 5 bases from V and 11 bases from J, the junction contained 12 bases not matched to a gene. DNA for the CDR3: TGTGCCAGCAGCGGCTGGGACAGCTCCGTGGCCCAGCATTTT. It codes for CASSGWDSSVAQHF.

This clone appeared once. The rearrangement joins TRBV2 to TRBJ2-7, with 7 bases that match TRBD2. The V gene's germline CDR1 is SNHLY and CDR2 FYNNEI. After removal of 5 bases from V and 0 bases from J, the junction contained 4 bases not matched to a gene. The CDR3 covers 14 residues. The CDR3 DNA follows: TGTGCCAGCAGTCTAGCGGTTCTCTCCTACGAGCAGTACTTC. It specifies CASSLAVLSYEQYF.

The V and J genes are TRBV29-1 and TRBJ1-2; D unclear. V was pared by 4 bases and J by 2 bases, with 11 bases between. Germline CDR1 reads SQVTM; CDR2 reads ANQGSEA. The CDR3 length is 13 residues. The CDR3 DNA follows: TGCAGCGTTGCCGGAGTTTCGAACTATGGCTACACCTTC. Translated, it gives CSVAGVSNYGYTF.

To note about this clone: In the same sample, other DNA sequences code for this CDR3. This chain uses TRBV11-2 with TRBJ1-2; unclear D gene. This CDR3 comprises 13 residues. Germline V CDR1 and CDR2: SGHAT, FQNNGV. V was cut by 5 bases and J by 2 bases, with 9 bases left in between. The CDR3 region is CASSLGVNYGYTF. Here the CDR3 DNA reads TGTGCCAGCAGCCTCGGAGTAAACTATGGCTACACCTTC.

This chain links TRBV19 with TRBJ2-7, with D perhaps TRBD2 (5 bases). This CDR3 is 13 amino acids long. Germline V gene data show CDR1 as LNHDA and CDR2 as SQIVND (reference sequence). The ends were cut back, 2 bases at V and 7 bases at J, with 12 bases in the middle. CDR3 protein: CASSIMVTGEQYF. The DNA for the CDR3 is TGTGCCAGTAGTATAATGGTTACGGGAGAGCAGTACTTC.

The CDR3 region has the DNA TGCGCCAGCAGCTCCCTAGGGCTAGCGTCGAACACCGGGGAGCTGTTTTTT. This codes for CASSSLGLASNTGELFF. The J gene is TRBJ2-2, the V gene TRBV5-1; D is possibly TRBD2 (6 bases). CDR1 is SGHRS and CDR2 is YFSETQ in the germline V gene. Trimming stripped 3 bases from V and 0 bases from J, with 15 bases between. The CDR3 loop spans 17 amino acids.

The rearrangement uses TRBV5-1 and TRBJ2-1, with D perhaps TRBD1 (6 bases). With 7 bases removed from V and 2 bases from J, the gap between germline ends came to 16 bases. The CDR3 has 15 amino acids. Germline CDR1 and CDR2: SGHRS and YFSETQ. DNA of the CDR3: TGCGCCAGCGTTCCTGGTACAGGGCCCTACAATGAGCAGTTCTTC. It is translated as CASVPGTGPYNEQFF.

The chain carries TRBV10-3 and TRBJ1-3, with unresolved D. The V gene lost 6 bases and the J gene lost 4 bases, with 13 bases spanning the gap. CDR3 length: 14 residues. Germline V gene sequence: CDR1 ENHRY, CDR2 SYGVKD. In DNA form, the CDR3 reads TGTGCCATCAGACCCACTGGACGGGGAAACACCATATATTTT. It is translated as CAIRPTGRGNTIYF.

For this clone: This same CDR3 is encoded by further DNA sequences in the sample. The rearrangement links TRBV5-1 to TRBJ2-7, with a weak D call TRBD1 (6 bases). Trimming shortened V by 2 bases and J by 2 bases, and 8 bases separated the two germline ends. CDR1 SGHRS and CDR2 YFSETQ come from the germline V gene. This CDR3 has 13 amino acids. The CDR3, as DNA: TGCGCCAGCAGCTTACAGGGAGCCTACGAGCAGTACTTC. Protein sequence: CASSLQGAYEQYF. Full variable domain (outside the CDR3, taken from reference TRBV5-1 and TRBJ2-7): KAGVTQTPRYLIKTRGQQVTLSCSPISGHRSVSWYQQTPGQGLQFLFEYFSETQRNKGNFPGRFSGRQFSNSRSEMNVSTLELGDSALYLCASSLQGAYEQYFGPGTRLTVT.

The V and J genes are TRBV5-1 and TRBJ1-1; weak D call: TRBD1 (5 bases). V was shortened by 4 bases and J by 6 bases, with 16 bases between the two germline ends. CDR3 length: 14 residues. CDR1 is SGHRS, CDR2 YFSETQ, per germline. The CDR3 sequence: CASSPGDVLSEAFF. CDR3 coding DNA: TGCGCCAGCAGCCCGGGGGACGTCCTGTCTGAAGCTTTCTTT.

The CDR3 sequence is CASSEGTGLTYEQYF. The CDR3 DNA reads as TGCGCCAGCAGCGAGGGAACAGGGCTGACCTACGAGCAGTACTTC. The V and J genes are TRBV5-1 and TRBJ2-7; a possible D gene is TRBD1 (6 bases). The ends were cut back, 4 bases at V and 2 bases at J, with 16 bases in the middle. This CDR3 is 15 amino acids long. CDR1 and CDR2 (germline): SGHRS, YFSETQ.

For this clone: The identical CDR3 is also encoded by other nucleotide sequences in the sample. The rearrangement links TRBV7-9 to TRBJ1-1; tentatively, D is TRBD1 (6 bases). Per the germline V gene, CDR1 is SEHNR and CDR2 is FQNEAQ (reference sequence). This CDR3 spans 14 amino acids. V lost 1 base to trimming and J lost 2 bases, with 8 bases between them. DNA for the CDR3: TGTGCCAGCAGCTTAGTGGGGGGCAACACTGAAGCTTTCTTT. It yields the protein CASSLVGGNTEAFF.

The chain carries TRBV15 and TRBJ1-2; D may be TRBD1 (6 bases). V shed 5 bases and J shed 9 bases, with 16 bases lying between them. The CDR3 runs 13 residues. From germline, CDR1 is LNHNV and CDR2 YYDKDF (reference sequence). CDR3 sequence reads: CATSHEVGASYTF. The CDR3 DNA sequence: TGTGCCACCAGCCACGAGGTGGGGGCGAGCTACACCTTC.

V and J are TRBV15 and TRBJ2-7; a weak D match, TRBD2 (6 bases). The length of the CDR3 is 16 residues. Trimming removed 0 bases at V and 2 bases at J, with 14 bases between. Germline assignment: CDR1 LNHNV and CDR2 YYDKDF (reference sequence). Here the CDR3 DNA reads TGTGCCACCAGCAGAGATCGAGGGACTGCCCCCTACGAGCAGTACTTC. Amino acids: CATSRDRGTAPYEQYF.

V gene TRBV5-4 combines with J gene TRBJ2-1; 11 bases line up with TRBD2. Germline assignment: CDR1 SGHNT and CDR2 YYREEE (reference sequence). This CDR3 comprises 15 residues. CDR3: CASQTTSGGHNEQFF. CDR3 in DNA: TGTGCTTCACAGACAACTAGCGGGGGACACAATGAGCAGTTCTTC.

Remarks on this clone: The junction and the germline gene differ at one end; a read error may be behind it. The CDR3 loop reads CSLMGSSPVF. For the CDR3, the DNA is TGCAGTCTAATGGGGTCTAGCCCGGTCTTC. The chain couples TRBV20-1 to TRBJ2-1, with a possible D match to TRBD2 (5 bases). The germline V gene encodes CDR1 DFQATT and CDR2 SNEGSKA (reference sequence). The CDR3 extends over 10 amino acids.

The chain has TRBV19 and TRBJ1-5, with TRBD1 matching over 9 bases. Germline V gives CDR1 LNHDA, CDR2 SQIVND (reference sequence). V dropped 3 bases and J dropped 5; count of bases not matched to a gene: 8. This CDR3 comprises 16 residues. CDR3 DNA sequence: TGTGCCAGTAGTATCTTTCCGGGACAGGGCCATCAGCCCCAGCATTTT. Translation: CASSIFPGQGHQPQHF.

This chain's CDR3 is CASSPPGQGAMNNEKLFF. In nucleotides, the CDR3 is TGTGCCAGCTCACCACCGGGACAGGGGGCTATGAATAATGAAAAACTGTTTTTT. V usage is TRBV18 and J usage is TRBJ1-4; 12 bases fit TRBD1. This CDR3 region has 18 residues. With V trimmed by 0 bases and J by 4 bases, 6 bases remained unmatched. Germline loops: CDR1 KGHSH, CDR2 LQKENI.